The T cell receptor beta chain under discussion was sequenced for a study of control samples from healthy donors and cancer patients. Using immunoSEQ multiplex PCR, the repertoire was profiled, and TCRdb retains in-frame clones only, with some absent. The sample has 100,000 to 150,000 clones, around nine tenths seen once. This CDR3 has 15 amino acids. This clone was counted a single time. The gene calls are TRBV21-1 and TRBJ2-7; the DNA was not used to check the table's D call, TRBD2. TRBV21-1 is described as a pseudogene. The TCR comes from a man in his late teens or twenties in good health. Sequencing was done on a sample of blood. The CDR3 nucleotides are TGTGCCAGCAGCAAACTGGAGGGAAGGGACTACGAGCAGTACTTC. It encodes CASSKLEGRDYEQYF.